This TCR beta chain was documented in a study of blood T cell repertoires in COVID-19. The study recruited people aged about 18 to 90 years across approximately 25 US areas. Participants were placed into cohorts based on the clinical history they reported. Assay: immunoSEQ multiplex PCR; the TCRdb copy retains only in-frame clones and omits some. The sample yields 360,000 or so clones, roughly four fifths seen once. Germline-derived CDR1 and CDR2 are SGHRS and YFSETQ. A total of 13 residues make up the CDR3, ends included. As regards this clone: The DNA is omitted, as the CDR3 cannot be located on it reliably, and the CDR3 follows TCRdb's listing.

The receptor's source is a woman aged 45 to 65 who had recovered from COVID-19. Sequenced input: PBMCs or T cells enriched from blood (not recorded which). The chain carries TRBV5-1 and TRBJ2-3; the table's D gene call, TRBD2, was not cross checked with the DNA. The CDR3: CASSSVASGSEYF.